The 16 T cell receptor beta chains below come from one sample, sequenced in a study of cytomegalovirus exposure and HLA in healthy donors. Use of 60 Vbeta and 13 Jbeta primers characterized the PCR. Profiling relied on immunoSEQ multiplex PCR, and the TCRdb table lists in-frame clones only, not all of them. Among around 140,000 clones listed, about four fifths were seen once. The sample was PBMCs. Receptor source: a woman in her thirties or forties in good health and CMV-seronegative.

The chain carries TRBV9 and TRBJ1-5, with D possibly TRBD1 on 6 matching bases. Trimming removed 10 bases at V and 1 base at J, with 18 bases between. The CDR3 has 15 amino acids. Germline-derived CDR1 and CDR2 are SGDLS and YYNGEE. The CDR3 sequence is CARVGYRVSNQPQHF. The CDR3 bases are TGTGCCCGAGTCGGTTACAGGGTGAGCAATCAGCCCCAGCATTTT. Looking up the rest from reference TRBV9 and TRBJ1-5 gives the full variable domain: DSGVTQTPKHLITATGQRVTLRCSPRSGDLSVYWYQQSLDQGLQFLIQYYNGEERAKGNILERFSAQQFPDLHSELNLSSLELGDSALYFCARVGYRVSNQPQHFGDGTRLSIL.

V and J are TRBV4-3 and TRBJ1-5, with a tentative D call TRBD1 (5 bases). CDR1 LGHNA and CDR2 YSLEER come from the germline V gene. The V and J ends lost 0 bases and 11 bases respectively, with 23 bases between them. This CDR3 is 17 amino acids long. CDR3 sequence reads: CASSQDYSGHDSRAQHF. CDR3 DNA sequence: TGCGCCAGCAGCCAAGATTATTCCGGACACGATTCTAGGGCCCAGCATTTT.

This chain uses TRBV18 with TRBJ2-5; weak D call: TRBD1 (6 bases). V shed 5 bases and J shed 3 bases, with 16 bases lying between them. The length of the CDR3 is 15 residues. Germline V gene lookup returns CDR1 KGHSH and CDR2 LQKENI. The CDR3 sequence: CASSIRTVEKETQYF. Written as DNA, the CDR3 is TGTGCCAGCTCAATCCGGACAGTCGAGAAAGAGACCCAGTACTTC.

The chain couples TRBV5-1 to TRBJ1-4, with D perhaps matching TRBD1 (6 bases). Germline V gene lookup returns CDR1 SGHRS and CDR2 YFSETQ. The CDR3 runs to 14 residues. Trimming took 4 bases from V and 7 from J, leaving 14 bases between them. The CDR3 here is CASSDRGGGEKLFF. The CDR3 DNA follows: TGCGCCAGCAGCGACCGGGGGGGCGGTGAAAAACTGTTTTTT.

This CDR3 is CASSQDSNSPLHF. CDR3 coding DNA: TGTGCCAGCAGCCAGGACAGTAATTCACCCCTCCACTTT. The chain has TRBV9 and TRBJ1-6; possibly TRBD1 for D (6 bases). V lost 4 bases to trimming and J lost 6 bases, with 8 bases between them. The CDR3 covers 13 residues. Germline V gives CDR1 SGDLS, CDR2 YYNGEE.

Written as DNA, the CDR3 is TGTGCCAGCACCCGGGGGGGATCCTACAATGAGCAGTTCTTC. Protein: CASTRGGSYNEQFF. The rearrangement uses TRBV28 and TRBJ2-1; 8 nucleotides line up with TRBD2. The germline CDR1 and CDR2 sequences are MDHEN and SYDVKM. Trimming took 7 bases from V and 1 from J; bases not matched to a gene: 3. CDR3 size: 14 residues.

The J gene is TRBJ2-3, the V gene TRBV28, with 11 bases that match TRBD1. The ends lost 3 bases at V and 4 bases at J; junction bases unmatched: 6. The CDR3 sequence is 16 residues long. In germline, CDR1 is MDHEN, CDR2 SYDVKM. In DNA form, the CDR3 reads TGTGCCAGCAGTTTGTTTTCGGGACAGGGGGCAGATACGCAGTATTTT. This codes for CASSLFSGQGADTQYF.

The rearrangement uses TRBV10-3 and TRBJ2-1, with D perhaps TRBD2 (5 bases). The CDR3 has 16 residues. CDR1 ENHRY and CDR2 SYGVKD come from the germline V gene. V lost 3 bases and J 2 bases, leaving 14 bases between the germline ends. The CDR3 reads CAISDLGAAAYNEQFF. The CDR3 nucleotides read TGTGCCATCAGTGACTTGGGAGCGGCCGCCTACAATGAGCAGTTCTTC.

The rearrangement joins TRBV27 to TRBJ1-2; 8 positions match TRBD1. The CDR3 is 17 amino acids. The V segment lost 5 bases and the J segment 2 bases; nucleotides outside the gene matches: 13. The germline V gene encodes CDR1 MNHEY and CDR2 SMNVEV (reference sequence). The CDR3, as DNA: TGTGCCAGCAGTCCGATACCTTACAGGGGGAGGAACTATGGCTACACCTTC. Translation gives CASSPIPYRGRNYGYTF.

This rearrangement joins TRBV30 to TRBJ1-2; TRBD1 might be the D (5 bases). CDR3 size: 15 residues. Deletions cut 8 bases from V and 0 bases from J, with 19 bases between. Germline-derived CDR1 and CDR2 are GTSNPN and SVGIG (reference sequence). The CDR3: CAKGPGNWANYGYTF. The CDR3 coding sequence is TGTGCCAAAGGGCCAGGGAATTGGGCTAACTATGGCTACACCTTC.

This clone occurred once. J is TRBJ1-1 and V is TRBV18; D remains ambiguous. The CDR3 is made up of 13 amino acids. The germline CDR1 and CDR2 sequences are KGHSH and LQKENI. Trimming took off 3 bases at V and 0 bases at J, with 5 bases between the two ends. The CDR3 loop is CASSPAVNTEAFF. CDR3 nucleotide sequence: TGTGCCAGCTCACCGGCAGTGAACACTGAAGCTTTCTTT.

The chain combines TRBV4-2 with TRBJ2-7; 10 bases agree with TRBD1. The CDR3 contains 16 residues. The junction had 8 bases not matched to a gene; V was cut back by 4 bases and J by 2 bases. The V gene's germline CDR1 is LGHNA and CDR2 YNFKEQ. The CDR3 spells CASSPPTGQGTYEQYF. The CDR3 coding sequence is TGTGCCAGCAGCCCTCCTACGGGACAGGGGACCTACGAGCAGTACTTC.

A single count supports this clone. The chain recombines TRBV6-1 with TRBJ1-3; D gene uncertain. The V end lost 6 bases, the J end lost 3 bases, and 12 bases lay between the germline ends. Germline CDR1 reads MNHNS; CDR2 reads SASEGT. This CDR3 region has 14 residues. CDR3 DNA: TGTGCCAGCAGGGAGGTGGGGTATGGAAACACCATATATTTT. Amino acid sequence: CASREVGYGNTIYF.

This clone was observed a handful of times. The CDR3 is CASSSAGTGNSPLHF. The CDR3 DNA reads TGTGCCAGCAGTTCCGCCGGGACAGGGAATTCACCCCTCCACTTT. The chain employs TRBV6-5 and TRBJ1-6, with 9 bases aligning to TRBD1. J gave up 7 bases and V 4 bases, and 5 bases lay outside the gene matches. This CDR3 is 15 amino acids long. Germline loops: CDR1 MNHEY, CDR2 SVGAGI.

The rearrangement joins TRBV5-1 to TRBJ1-4; D unclear. The CDR3 loop spans 14 amino acids. Germline loops: CDR1 SGHRS, CDR2 YFSETQ. Trimming stripped 2 bases from V and 8 bases from J, with 13 bases between. The CDR3: CASSFTGIGEKLFF. The CDR3 DNA reads as TGCGCCAGCAGCTTCACCGGGATTGGAGAAAAACTGTTTTTT.

V gene TRBV9 combines with J gene TRBJ2-5, with 13 bases aligning to TRBD2. CDR1 and CDR2 from the germline V gene are SGDLS and YYNGEE. Losses at the gene ends were 3 bases for V and 5 bases for J; bases not matched to a gene: 7. CDR3 size: 16 residues. This CDR3 is CASSEEGLAGWETQYF. Here the CDR3 DNA reads TGTGCCAGCAGCGAAGAGGGACTAGCGGGGTGGGAGACCCAGTACTTC.